The 14 T cell receptor beta chains listed next were all sequenced from one sample in a study of blood T cell repertoires in COVID-19. The repertoire was sequenced with immunoSEQ multiplex PCR; TCRdb's copy has only in-frame clones and lacks some. The sample includes 90,000 to 120,000 clones, 65% to 90% of them seen just once. Sequenced input: PBMCs or T cells enriched from blood (not recorded which). The receptor source for this set is a woman aged 45 to 65 who had recovered from COVID-19.

The rearrangement joins TRBV30 to TRBJ1-3; a possible D gene is TRBD1 (5 bases). Per germline, CDR1 GTSNPN and CDR2 SVGIG (reference sequence). The V end lost 3 bases, the J end lost 0 bases, and 18 bases lay between the germline ends. The CDR3 covers 17 residues. CDR3 bases: TGTGCCTGGAGCCGTCAAACAGGCCGATACTCTGGAAACACCATATATTTT. Protein product: CAWSRQTGRYSGNTIYF.

The chain employs TRBV29-1 and TRBJ2-5, with 9 nucleotides matching TRBD2. J gave up 4 bases and V 3 bases, and 6 bases lay outside the gene matches. The length of the CDR3 is 14 residues. The germline V gene has CDR1 SQVTM and CDR2 ANQGSEA. This CDR3 reads CSVEIAGVGETQYF. The CDR3 nucleotides read TGCAGCGTTGAGATAGCGGGAGTAGGAGAGACCCAGTACTTC.

V is TRBV18 and J is TRBJ1-1; 7 bases are shared with TRBD1. The junction had 3 bases not matched to a gene; V was cut back by 7 bases and J by 1 base. The CDR3 runs 13 residues. The germline gives CDR1 KGHSH, CDR2 LQKENI. CDR3 coding DNA: TGTGCCAGCTTACGGACAGGGAACACTGAAGCTTTCTTT. Translating gives CASLRTGNTEAFF.

The genes are TRBV4-1 and TRBJ1-2; TRBD1 is a possible D gene (5 bases). Germline CDR1 and CDR2: MGHRA and YSYEKL. This CDR3 is 14 amino acids long. V gave up 1 base and J gave up 5 bases, with 11 bases separating them. CDR3 residues: CASSQGQQNYGYTF. As DNA, the CDR3 is TGCGCCAGCAGCCAAGGACAGCAAAATTATGGCTACACCTTC.

This clone was picked up many times. The V and J genes are TRBV5-1 and TRBJ2-5; D perhaps matches TRBD1 (6 bases). There are 14 residues in the CDR3. Germline CDR1 reads SGHRS; CDR2 reads YFSETQ. Deletions cut 5 bases from V and 0 bases from J, with 11 bases between. CDR3 DNA sequence: TGCGCCAGCAGAATACAGGGAGACCAAGAGACCCAGTACTTC. This sequence encodes CASRIQGDQETQYF.

The chain combines TRBV15 with TRBJ1-1, with no clear D. Trimming took 1 base from V and 5 from J, leaving 11 bases between them. The CDR3 is 14 residues long. Germline CDR1 and CDR2: LNHNV and YYDKDF (reference sequence). CDR3 sequence (DNA): TGTGCCACCAGCAGAGCAGGAAGTCGGACTGAAGCTTTCTTT. Its translation: CATSRAGSRTEAFF.

This chain connects TRBV12-3 or TRBV12-4 to TRBJ2-7; no clear D gene. Between the trimmed V and J ends, which lost 4 bases and 6 bases, there was a span of 10 bases. CDR3 size: 12 residues. The CDR3: CASSYSPGEQYF. DNA of the CDR3: TGTGCCAGCAGTTATTCACCAGGCGAGCAGTACTTC.

The chain recombines TRBV28 with TRBJ2-7, with TRBD2 matching 7 bases. Germline-derived CDR1 and CDR2 are MDHEN and SYDVKM. V lost 9 bases to trimming and J lost 0 bases; unmatched junction nucleotides: 5. The CDR3 is 13 residues long. CDR3 sequence reads: CASREGSSYEQYF. The CDR3 nucleotides read TGTGCCAGTAGGGAGGGGAGCTCCTACGAGCAGTACTTC.

The gene calls are TRBV6-6 and TRBJ2-7; 8 bases are a match to TRBD1. The germline CDR1 and CDR2 sequences are MNHNY and SVGAGI (reference sequence). V was pared by 6 bases and J by 2 bases, with 9 bases of the junction left unmatched. The length of the CDR3 is 15 residues. The CDR3 nucleotides are TGTGCCAGCAGCCAGGGACAGGAACTTACCTACGAGCAGTACTTC. Amino acids: CASSQGQELTYEQYF.

The chain recombines TRBV7-3 with TRBJ2-5; 11 bases match TRBD2. This CDR3 is built from 17 residues. The V gene's germline CDR1 is SGHTA and CDR2 FQGTGA. After removal of 2 bases from V and 11 bases from J, the junction contained 16 bases not matched to a gene. This CDR3 reads CASSLEGTSGAGISQYF. The CDR3, as DNA: TGTGCCAGCAGCTTAGAGGGGACTAGCGGCGCGGGGATAAGTCAGTACTTC.

The V call is TRBV6-5, the J call TRBJ1-1; D not resolved. V shed 7 bases and J shed 2 bases, with 14 bases lying between them. Per germline, CDR1 MNHEY and CDR2 SVGAGI. The CDR3 totals 14 residues. The CDR3 loop is CASKEWAHNTEAFF. The CDR3 nucleotides read TGTGCCAGCAAAGAATGGGCCCACAACACTGAAGCTTTCTTT.

This clone occurred a few times. The chain has TRBV12-5 and TRBJ1-5, with no clear D. The V and J ends lost 0 bases and 3 bases respectively, with 6 bases between them. This CDR3 spans 14 amino acids. Germline V lookup: CDR1 LGHNT, CDR2 FRNRAP. The CDR3 loop is CASGLVLANQPQHF. The DNA of the CDR3 is TGTGCTAGTGGTTTGGTACTTGCCAATCAGCCCCAGCATTTT. Filled out from reference TRBV12-5 and TRBJ1-5, the complete variable domain reads DARVTQTPRHKVTEMGQEVTMRCQPILGHNTVFWYRQTMMQGLELLAYFRNRAPLDDSGMPKDRFSAEMPDATLATLKIQPSEPRDSAVYFCASGLVLANQPQHFGDGTRLSIL.

CDR3: CASSLGLAGGRRTIEQFF. For the CDR3, the DNA is TGTGCCAGCAGCTTAGGACTAGCGGGAGGGCGTAGGACAATTGAGCAGTTCTTC. The chain combines TRBV11-2 with TRBJ2-1, with TRBD2 matching over 14 bases. Germline CDR1 reads SGHAT; CDR2 reads FQNNGV. The CDR3 totals 18 residues. Trimming at V came to 1 base and at J to 9 bases, leaving 11 bases not matched to a gene. Full variable domain (outside the CDR3, taken from reference TRBV11-2 and TRBJ2-1): EAGVAQSPRYKIIEKRQSVAFWCNPISGHATLYWYQQILGQGPKLLIQFQNNGVVDDSQLPKDRFSAERLKGVDSTLKIQPAKLEDSAVYLCASSLGLAGGRRTIEQFFGPGTRLTVL.

V and J are TRBV7-2 and TRBJ2-7; the match to TRBD1 covers 8 bases. This CDR3 has 15 residues. The ends lost 5 bases at V and 3 bases at J; junction bases unmatched: 9. Germline assignment: CDR1 SGHTA and CDR2 FQGNSA. For the CDR3, the DNA is TGTGCCAGCAGCCCGAGGACAGGGACCAACTACGAGCAGTACTTC. It translates to CASSPRTGTNYEQYF.